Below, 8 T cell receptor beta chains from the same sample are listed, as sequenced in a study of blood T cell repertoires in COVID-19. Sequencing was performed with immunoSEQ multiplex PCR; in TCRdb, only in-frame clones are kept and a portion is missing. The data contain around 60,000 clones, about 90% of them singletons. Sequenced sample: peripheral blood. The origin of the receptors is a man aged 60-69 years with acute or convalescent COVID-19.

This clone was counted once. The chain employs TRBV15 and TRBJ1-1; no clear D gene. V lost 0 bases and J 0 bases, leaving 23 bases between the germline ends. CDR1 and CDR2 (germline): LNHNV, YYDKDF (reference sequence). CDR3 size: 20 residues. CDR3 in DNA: TGTGCCACCAGCAGAGATGGTCTCCCCCAACTACTGGAGATGAACACTGAAGCTTTCTTT. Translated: CATSRDGLPQLLEMNTEAFF.

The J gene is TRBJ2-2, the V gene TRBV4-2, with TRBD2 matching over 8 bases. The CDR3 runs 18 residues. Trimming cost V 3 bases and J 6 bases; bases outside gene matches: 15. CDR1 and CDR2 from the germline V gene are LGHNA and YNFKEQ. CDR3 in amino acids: CASSHRGVSGMVSGELFF. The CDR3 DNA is TGTGCCAGCAGCCATAGAGGGGTTAGCGGGATGGTTTCCGGGGAGCTGTTTTTT.

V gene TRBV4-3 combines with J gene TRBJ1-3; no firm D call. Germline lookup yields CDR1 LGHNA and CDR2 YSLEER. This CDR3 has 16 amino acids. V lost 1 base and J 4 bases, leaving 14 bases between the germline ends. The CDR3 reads CASSQADRGGGNTIYF. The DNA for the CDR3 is TGCGCCAGCAGCCAAGCGGATCGGGGAGGGGGAAACACCATATATTTT.

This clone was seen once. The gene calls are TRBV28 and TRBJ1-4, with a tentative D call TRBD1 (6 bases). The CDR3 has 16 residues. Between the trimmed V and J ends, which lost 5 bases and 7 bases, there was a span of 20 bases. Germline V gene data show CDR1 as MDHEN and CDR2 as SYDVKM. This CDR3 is CASSTFPGQPTEKLFF. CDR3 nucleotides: TGTGCCAGCAGTACATTCCCCGGACAGCCTACTGAAAAACTGTTTTTT.

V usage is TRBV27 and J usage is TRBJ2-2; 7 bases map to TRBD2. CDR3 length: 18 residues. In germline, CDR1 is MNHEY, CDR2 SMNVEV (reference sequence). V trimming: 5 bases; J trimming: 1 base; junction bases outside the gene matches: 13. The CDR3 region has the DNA TGTGCCAGCAGTCCAATATGGACTAGGATACAGAACACCGGGGAGCTGTTTTTT. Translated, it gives CASSPIWTRIQNTGELFF.

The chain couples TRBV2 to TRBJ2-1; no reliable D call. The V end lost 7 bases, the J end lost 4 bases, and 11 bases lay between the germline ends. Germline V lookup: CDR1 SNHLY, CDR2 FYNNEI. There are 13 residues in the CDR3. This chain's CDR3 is CASTAETYNEQFF. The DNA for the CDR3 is TGTGCCAGCACGGCGGAGACTTACAATGAGCAGTTCTTC. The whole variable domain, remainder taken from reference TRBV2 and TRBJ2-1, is EPEVTQTPSHQVTQMGQEVILRCVPISNHLYFYWYRQILGQKVEFLVSFYNNEISEKSEIFDDQFSVERPDGSNFTLKIRSTKLEDSAMYFCASTAETYNEQFFGPGTRLTVL.

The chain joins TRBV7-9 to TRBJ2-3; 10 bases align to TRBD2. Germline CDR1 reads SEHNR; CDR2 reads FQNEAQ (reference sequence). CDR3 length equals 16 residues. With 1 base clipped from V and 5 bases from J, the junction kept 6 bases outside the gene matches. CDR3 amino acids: CASSLGTSGTGDTQYF. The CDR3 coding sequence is TGTGCCAGCAGCTTAGGAACTAGCGGGACTGGAGATACGCAGTATTTT.

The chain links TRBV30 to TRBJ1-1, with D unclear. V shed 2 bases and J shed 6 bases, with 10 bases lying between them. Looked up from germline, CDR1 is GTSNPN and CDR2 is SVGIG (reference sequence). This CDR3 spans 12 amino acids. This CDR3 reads CAWSFGSPEAFF. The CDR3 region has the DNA TGTGCCTGGAGTTTCGGGAGCCCTGAAGCTTTCTTT.